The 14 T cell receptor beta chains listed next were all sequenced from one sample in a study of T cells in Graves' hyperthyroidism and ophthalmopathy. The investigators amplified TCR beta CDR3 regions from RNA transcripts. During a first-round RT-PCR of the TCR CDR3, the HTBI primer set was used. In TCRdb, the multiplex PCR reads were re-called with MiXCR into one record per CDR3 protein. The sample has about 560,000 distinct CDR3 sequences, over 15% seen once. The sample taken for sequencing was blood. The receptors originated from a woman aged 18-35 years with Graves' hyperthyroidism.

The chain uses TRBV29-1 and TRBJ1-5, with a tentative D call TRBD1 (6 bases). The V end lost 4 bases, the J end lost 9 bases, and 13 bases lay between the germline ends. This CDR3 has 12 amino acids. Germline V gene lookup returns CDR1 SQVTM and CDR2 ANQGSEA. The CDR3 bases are TGCAGCGTTGCGGAGGGGGATAGGCCCCAGCATTTT. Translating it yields CSVAEGDRPQHF.

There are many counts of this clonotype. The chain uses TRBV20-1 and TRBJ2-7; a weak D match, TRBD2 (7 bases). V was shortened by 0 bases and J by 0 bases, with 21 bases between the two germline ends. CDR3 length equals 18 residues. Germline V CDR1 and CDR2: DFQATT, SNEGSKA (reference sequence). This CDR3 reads CSARDPAVGGGSSYEQYF. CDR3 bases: TGCAGTGCTAGAGACCCCGCCGTGGGGGGCGGGAGCTCCTACGAGCAGTACTTC.

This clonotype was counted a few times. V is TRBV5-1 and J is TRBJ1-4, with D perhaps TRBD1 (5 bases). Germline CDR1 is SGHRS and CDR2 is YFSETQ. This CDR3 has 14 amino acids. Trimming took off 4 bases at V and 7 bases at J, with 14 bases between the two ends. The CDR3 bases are TGCGCCAGCAGCCACGAGGGGTTGTCTGAAAAACTGTTTTTT. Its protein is CASSHEGLSEKLFF.

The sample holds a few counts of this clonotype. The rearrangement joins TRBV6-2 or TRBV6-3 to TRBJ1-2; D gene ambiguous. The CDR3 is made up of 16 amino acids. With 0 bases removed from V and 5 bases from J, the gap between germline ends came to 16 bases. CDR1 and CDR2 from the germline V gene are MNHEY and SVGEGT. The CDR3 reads CASSYSTQIVVYGYTF. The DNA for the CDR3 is TGTGCCAGCAGTTACTCGACGCAAATTGTAGTTTATGGCTACACCTTC.

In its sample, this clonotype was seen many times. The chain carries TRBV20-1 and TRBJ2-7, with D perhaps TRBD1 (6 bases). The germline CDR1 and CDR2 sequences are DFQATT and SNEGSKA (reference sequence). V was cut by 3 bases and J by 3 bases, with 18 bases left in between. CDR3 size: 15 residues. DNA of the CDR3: TGCAGTGCTAGTCTTGGCAGGGGAATCGTCTACGAGCAGTACTTC. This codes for CSASLGRGIVYEQYF.

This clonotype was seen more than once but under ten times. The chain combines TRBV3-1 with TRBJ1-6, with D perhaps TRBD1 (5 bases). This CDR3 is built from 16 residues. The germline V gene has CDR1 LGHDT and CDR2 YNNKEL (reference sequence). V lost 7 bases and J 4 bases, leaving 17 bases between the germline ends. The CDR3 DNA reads TGTGCCAGCACTGCCCAGGGAACCTCTTATAATTCACCCCTCCACTTT. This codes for CASTAQGTSYNSPLHF.

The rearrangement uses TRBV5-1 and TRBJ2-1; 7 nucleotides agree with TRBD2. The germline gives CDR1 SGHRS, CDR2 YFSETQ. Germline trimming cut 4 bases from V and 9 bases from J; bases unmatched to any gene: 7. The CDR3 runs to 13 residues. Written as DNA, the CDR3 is TGCGCCAGCAGCGGTGGACTAGGTGGTGAGCAGTTCTTC. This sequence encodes CASSGGLGGEQFF.

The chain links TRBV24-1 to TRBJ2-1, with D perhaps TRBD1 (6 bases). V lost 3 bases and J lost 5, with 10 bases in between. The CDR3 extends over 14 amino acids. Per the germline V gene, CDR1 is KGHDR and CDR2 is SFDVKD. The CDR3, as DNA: TGTGCCACCAGTGATGGGGACACCAACAATGAGCAGTTCTTC. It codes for CATSDGDTNNEQFF.

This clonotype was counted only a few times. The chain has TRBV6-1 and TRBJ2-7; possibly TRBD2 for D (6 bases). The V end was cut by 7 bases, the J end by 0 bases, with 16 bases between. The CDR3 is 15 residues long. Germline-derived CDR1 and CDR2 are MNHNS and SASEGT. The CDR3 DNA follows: TGTGCCAGCAACCGCGGGACTCTAAGCTCCTACGAGCAGTACTTC. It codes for CASNRGTLSSYEQYF.

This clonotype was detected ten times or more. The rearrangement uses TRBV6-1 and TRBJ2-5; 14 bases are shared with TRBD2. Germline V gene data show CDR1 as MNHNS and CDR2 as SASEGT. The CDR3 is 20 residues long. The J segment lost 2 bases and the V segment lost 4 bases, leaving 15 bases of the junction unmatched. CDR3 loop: CASSGFLRTSGGLRQETQYF. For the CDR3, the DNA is TGTGCCAGCAGTGGATTCTTACGGACTAGCGGGGGGCTGCGACAAGAGACCCAGTACTTC.

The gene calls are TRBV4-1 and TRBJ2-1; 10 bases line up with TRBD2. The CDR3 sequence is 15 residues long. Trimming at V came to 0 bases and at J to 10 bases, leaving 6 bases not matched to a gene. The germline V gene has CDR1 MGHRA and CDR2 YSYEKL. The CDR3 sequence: CASSQESGGVGEQFF. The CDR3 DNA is TGCGCCAGCAGCCAAGAGAGCGGGGGGGTAGGGGAGCAGTTCTTC.

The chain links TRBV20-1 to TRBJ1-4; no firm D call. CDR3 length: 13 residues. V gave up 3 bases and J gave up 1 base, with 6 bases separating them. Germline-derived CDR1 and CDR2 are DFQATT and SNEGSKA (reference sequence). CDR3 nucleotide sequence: TGCAGTGCTAGGATGGGAACTAATGAAAAACTGTTTTTT. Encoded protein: CSARMGTNEKLFF.

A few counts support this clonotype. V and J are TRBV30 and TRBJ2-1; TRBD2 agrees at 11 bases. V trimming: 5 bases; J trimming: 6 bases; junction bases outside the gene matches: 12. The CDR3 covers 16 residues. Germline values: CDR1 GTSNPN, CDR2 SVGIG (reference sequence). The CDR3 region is CAWPSTSGSFPNEQFF. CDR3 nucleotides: TGTGCCTGGCCAAGTACTAGCGGGAGTTTCCCCAATGAGCAGTTCTTC.

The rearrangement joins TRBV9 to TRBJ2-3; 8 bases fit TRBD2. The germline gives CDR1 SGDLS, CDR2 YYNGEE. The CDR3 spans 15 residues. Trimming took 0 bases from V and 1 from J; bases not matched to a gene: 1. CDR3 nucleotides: TGTGCCAGCAGCGTAGTCGGGGGGGGCACAGATACGCAGTATTTT. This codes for CASSVVGGGTDTQYF.